This TCR beta chain comes out of a study of blood T cell repertoires in COVID-19. Overall study context: The origin of the acute and convalescent COVID-19 samples was the United States, Italy and Spain. The analysed material was cDNA or gDNA that came from T cells, B-cell-depleted T cells, or PBMCs.

Methods used by the authors: It was from reference gene primer amplification that nucleated cell counts were estimated. Sequenced by immunoSEQ multiplex PCR; TCRdb stores in-frame clones only, minus some. V, J and clone size were drawn from that table, and D and trimming were deduced from the DNA. The sample includes tens of thousands of clones, 70% to 85% of them seen just once. Trimming stripped 0 bases from V and 0 bases from J, with 6 bases between. The CDR3 sequence is 15 residues long. Germline assignment: CDR1 SGHRS and CDR2 YFSETQ. The V call is TRBV5-1, the J call TRBJ2-2, with D unresolved. The source material was peripheral blood. This TCR derives from a human donor in a cohort sampled during active COVID-19. This chain's CDR3 is CASSLVPSNTGELFF. The CDR3 DNA is TGCGCCAGCAGCTTGGTTCCGTCGAACACCGGGGAGCTGTTTTTT.